This TCR beta chain is drawn from a study of patients and donors after allogeneic stem cell transplantation. With 1 base removed from V and 3 bases from J, the gap between germline ends came to 22 bases. The V gene's germline CDR1 is SGDLS and CDR2 YYNGEE. CDR3 length: 18 amino acids. TCRdb ran MiXCR on the RT-PCR reads and lists one entry per CDR3 protein. The sample has some 960,000 distinct CDR3 sequences, roughly 17% seen once. Input material: blood, either unsorted or a sorted T cell fraction (not recorded which). The chain carries TRBV9 and TRBJ1-2; perhaps TRBD1 as D (5 bases). This receptor was identified in a human donor who was either an allogeneic HSCT recipient or a stem cell or donor lymphocyte infusion donor (not recorded which). It is not recorded whose cells these are; they may come from a transplant donor. CDR3 in amino acids: CASSVTPVVGLLDYGYTF. For the CDR3, the DNA is TGTGCCAGCAGCGTAACTCCCGTGGTGGGGCTATTAGACTATGGCTACACCTTC.